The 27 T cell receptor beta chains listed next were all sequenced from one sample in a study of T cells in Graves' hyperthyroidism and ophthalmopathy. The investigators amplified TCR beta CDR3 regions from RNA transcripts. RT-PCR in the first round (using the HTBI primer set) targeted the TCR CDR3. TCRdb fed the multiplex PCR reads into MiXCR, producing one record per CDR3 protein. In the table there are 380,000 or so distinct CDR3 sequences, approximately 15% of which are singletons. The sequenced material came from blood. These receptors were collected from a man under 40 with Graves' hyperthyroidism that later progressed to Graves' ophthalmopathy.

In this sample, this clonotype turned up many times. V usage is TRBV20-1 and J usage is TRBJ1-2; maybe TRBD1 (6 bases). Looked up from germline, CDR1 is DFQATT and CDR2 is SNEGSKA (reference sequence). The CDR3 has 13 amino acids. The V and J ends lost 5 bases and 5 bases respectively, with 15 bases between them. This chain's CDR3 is CSAGIFQGYGYTF. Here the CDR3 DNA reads TGCAGTGCTGGGATTTTTCAGGGGTATGGCTACACCTTC.

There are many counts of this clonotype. The CDR3 spells CASSNRDWQPQHF. As DNA, the CDR3 is TGTGCCAGCAGCAACAGGGACTGGCAGCCCCAGCATTTT. The chain recombines TRBV7-9 with TRBJ1-5; maybe TRBD1 (6 bases). Germline CDR1 is SEHNR and CDR2 is FQNEAQ (reference sequence). The CDR3 is 13 residues long. Trimming took off 5 bases at V and 7 bases at J, with 12 bases between the two ends.

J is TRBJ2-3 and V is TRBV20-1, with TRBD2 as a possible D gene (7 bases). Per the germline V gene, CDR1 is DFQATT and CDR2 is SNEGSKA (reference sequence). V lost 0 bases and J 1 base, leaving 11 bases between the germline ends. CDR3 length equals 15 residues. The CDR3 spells CSARDGGAGTDTQYF. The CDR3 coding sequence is TGCAGTGCTAGAGATGGGGGGGCCGGCACAGATACGCAGTATTTT.

In DNA form, the CDR3 reads TGTGCCAGTAGTGCTCATCCCCAGGGGGCAGATACGCAGTATTTT. Encoded protein: CASSAHPQGADTQYF. The chain combines TRBV19 with TRBJ2-3; 7 bases line up with TRBD1. V lost 5 bases and J lost 4; bases outside the gene matches: 9. The CDR3 totals 15 residues. The germline V gene encodes CDR1 LNHDA and CDR2 SQIVND (reference sequence).

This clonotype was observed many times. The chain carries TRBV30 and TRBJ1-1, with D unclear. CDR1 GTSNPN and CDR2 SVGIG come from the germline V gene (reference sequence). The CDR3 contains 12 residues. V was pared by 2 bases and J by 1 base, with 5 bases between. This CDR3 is CAWSPTNTEAFF. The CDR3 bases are TGTGCCTGGAGTCCGACGAACACTGAAGCTTTCTTT.

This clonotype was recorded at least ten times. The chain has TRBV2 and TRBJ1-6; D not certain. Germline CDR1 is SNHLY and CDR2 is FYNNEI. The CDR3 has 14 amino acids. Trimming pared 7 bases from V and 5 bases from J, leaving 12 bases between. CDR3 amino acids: CASTPAFDNSPLHF. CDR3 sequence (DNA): TGTGCCAGCACCCCTGCATTCGATAATTCACCCCTCCACTTT.

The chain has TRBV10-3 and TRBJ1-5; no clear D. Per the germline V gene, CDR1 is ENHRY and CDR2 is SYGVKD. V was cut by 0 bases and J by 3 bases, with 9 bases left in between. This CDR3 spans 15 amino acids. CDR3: CAISESTTDNQPQHF. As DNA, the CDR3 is TGTGCCATCAGTGAGTCGACAACAGACAATCAGCCCCAGCATTTT.

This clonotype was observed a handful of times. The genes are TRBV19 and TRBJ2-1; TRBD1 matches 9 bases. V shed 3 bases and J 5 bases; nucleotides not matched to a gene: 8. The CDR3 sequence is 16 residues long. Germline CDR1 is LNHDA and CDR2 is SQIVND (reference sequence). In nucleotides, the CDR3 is TGTGCCAGTAGTATCTTTCCGGGACAGGGAAACAATGAGCAGTTCTTC. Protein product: CASSIFPGQGNNEQFF.

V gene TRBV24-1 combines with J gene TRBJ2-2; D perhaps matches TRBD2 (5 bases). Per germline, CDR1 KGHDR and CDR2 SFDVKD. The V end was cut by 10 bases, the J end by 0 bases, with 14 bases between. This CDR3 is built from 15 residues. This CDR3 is CATAPRTPNTGELFF. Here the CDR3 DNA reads TGTGCCACAGCCCCCAGGACTCCGAACACCGGGGAGCTGTTTTTT.

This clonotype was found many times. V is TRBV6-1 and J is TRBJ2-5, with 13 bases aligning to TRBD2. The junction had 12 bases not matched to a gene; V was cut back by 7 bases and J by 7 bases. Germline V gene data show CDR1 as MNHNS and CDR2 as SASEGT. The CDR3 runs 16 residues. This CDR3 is CASNGLAGVGGGTQYF. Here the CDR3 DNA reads TGTGCCAGCAACGGACTAGCGGGGGTCGGGGGGGGGACCCAGTACTTC.

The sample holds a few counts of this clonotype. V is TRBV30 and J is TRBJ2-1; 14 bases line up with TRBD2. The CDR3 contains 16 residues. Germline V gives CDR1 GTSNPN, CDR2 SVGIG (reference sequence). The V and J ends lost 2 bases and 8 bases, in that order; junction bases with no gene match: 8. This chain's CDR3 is CAWSNPGLAGEYEQFF. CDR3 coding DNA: TGTGCCTGGAGTAATCCGGGACTAGCGGGGGAATATGAGCAGTTCTTC.

The CDR3 bases are TGTGCCAGCAGCTGGACTGGAGTAGCGGGGTACAATGAGCAGTTCTTC. It yields the protein CASSWTGVAGYNEQFF. V is TRBV5-6 and J is TRBJ2-1; 8 bases are shared with TRBD2. In germline, CDR1 is SGHDT, CDR2 YYEEEE. The CDR3 has 16 residues. V was clipped by 3 bases and J by 4 bases; unmatched bases: 9. Using reference TRBV5-6 and TRBJ2-1 for the parts outside the CDR3, the full variable domain is DAGVTQSPTHLIKTRGQQVTLRCSPKSGHDTVSWYQQALGQGPQFIFQYYEEEERQRGNFPDRFSGHQFPNYSSELNVNALLLGDSALYLCASSWTGVAGYNEQFFGPGTRLTVL.

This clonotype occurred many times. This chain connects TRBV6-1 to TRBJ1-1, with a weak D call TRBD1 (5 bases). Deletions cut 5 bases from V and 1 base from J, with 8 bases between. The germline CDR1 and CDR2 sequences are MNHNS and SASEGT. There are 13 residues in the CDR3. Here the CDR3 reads CASSSTENTEAFF. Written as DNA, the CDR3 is TGTGCCAGCAGTTCGACAGAGAACACTGAAGCTTTCTTT.

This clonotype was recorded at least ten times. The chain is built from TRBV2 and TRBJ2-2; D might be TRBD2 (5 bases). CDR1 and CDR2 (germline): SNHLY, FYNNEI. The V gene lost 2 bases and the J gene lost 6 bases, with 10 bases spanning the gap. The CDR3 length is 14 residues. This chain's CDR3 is CASSETSYAGELFF. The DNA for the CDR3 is TGTGCCAGCAGTGAAACTAGTTACGCCGGGGAGCTGTTTTTT.

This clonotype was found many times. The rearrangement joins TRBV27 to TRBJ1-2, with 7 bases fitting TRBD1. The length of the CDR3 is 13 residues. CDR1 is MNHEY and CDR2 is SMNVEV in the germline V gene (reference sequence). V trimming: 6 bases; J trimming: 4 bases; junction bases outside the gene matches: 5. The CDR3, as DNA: TGTGCCAGCAGCTTGACAGGGACCTATGGCTACACCTTC. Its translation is CASSLTGTYGYTF.

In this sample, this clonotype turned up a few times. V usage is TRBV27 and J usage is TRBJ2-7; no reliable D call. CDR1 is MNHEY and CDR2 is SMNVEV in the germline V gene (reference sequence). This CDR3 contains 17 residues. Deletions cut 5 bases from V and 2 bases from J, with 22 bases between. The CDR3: CASSLAAERPGAYEQYF. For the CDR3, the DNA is TGTGCCAGCAGTCTCGCTGCGGAGAGGCCGGGCGCCTACGAGCAGTACTTC.

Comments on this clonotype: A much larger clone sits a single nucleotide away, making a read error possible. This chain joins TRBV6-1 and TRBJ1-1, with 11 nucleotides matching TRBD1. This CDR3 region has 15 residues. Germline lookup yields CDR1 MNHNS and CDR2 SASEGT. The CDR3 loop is CTSSTRTGGKTEAFF. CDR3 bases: TGTACCAGCAGTACACGGACAGGGGGCAAGACTGAAGCTTTCTTT.

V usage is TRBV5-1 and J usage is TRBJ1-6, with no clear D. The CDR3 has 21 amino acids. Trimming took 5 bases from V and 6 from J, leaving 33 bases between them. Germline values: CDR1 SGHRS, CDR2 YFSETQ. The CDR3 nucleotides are TGCGCCAGCAGACAACGACCGGGCTCAAGTAAACCTAATTACACTAATTCACCCCTCCACTTT. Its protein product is CASRQRPGSSKPNYTNSPLHF.

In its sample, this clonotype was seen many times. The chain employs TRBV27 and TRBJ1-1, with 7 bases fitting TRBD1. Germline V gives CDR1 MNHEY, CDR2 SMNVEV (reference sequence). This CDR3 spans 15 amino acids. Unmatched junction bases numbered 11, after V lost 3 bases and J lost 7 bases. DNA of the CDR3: TGTGCCAGCAGTTTTCGCCTAACAGGGGTGGGTGAAGCTTTCTTT. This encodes CASSFRLTGVGEAFF.

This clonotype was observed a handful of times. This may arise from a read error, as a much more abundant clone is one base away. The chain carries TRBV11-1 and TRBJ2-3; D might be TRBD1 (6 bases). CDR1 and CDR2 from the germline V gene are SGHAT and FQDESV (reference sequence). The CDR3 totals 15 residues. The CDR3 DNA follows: TGTGCCAGCAGCTTACAGGGGCACGCCACAGATACGCTGTATTTT. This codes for CASSLQGHATDTLYF.

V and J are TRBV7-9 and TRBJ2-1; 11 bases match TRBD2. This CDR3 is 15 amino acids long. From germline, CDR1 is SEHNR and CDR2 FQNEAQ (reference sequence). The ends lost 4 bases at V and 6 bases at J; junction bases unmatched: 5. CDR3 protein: CASSSGLAVFNEQFF. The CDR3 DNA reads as TGTGCCAGCAGCTCGGGACTAGCGGTGTTCAATGAGCAGTTCTTC.

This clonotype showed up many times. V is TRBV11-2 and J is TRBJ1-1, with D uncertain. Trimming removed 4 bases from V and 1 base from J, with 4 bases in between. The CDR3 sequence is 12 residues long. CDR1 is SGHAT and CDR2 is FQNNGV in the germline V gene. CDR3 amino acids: CASSSRNTEAFF. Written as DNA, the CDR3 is TGTGCCAGCAGCTCTAGGAACACTGAAGCTTTCTTT.

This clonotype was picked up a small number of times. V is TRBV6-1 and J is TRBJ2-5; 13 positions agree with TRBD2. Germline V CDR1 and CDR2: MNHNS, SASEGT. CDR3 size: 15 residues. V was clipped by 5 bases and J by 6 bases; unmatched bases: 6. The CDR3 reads CASSSGTSGAKTQYF. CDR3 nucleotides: TGTGCCAGCAGTTCCGGGACTAGCGGGGCGAAGACCCAGTACTTC.

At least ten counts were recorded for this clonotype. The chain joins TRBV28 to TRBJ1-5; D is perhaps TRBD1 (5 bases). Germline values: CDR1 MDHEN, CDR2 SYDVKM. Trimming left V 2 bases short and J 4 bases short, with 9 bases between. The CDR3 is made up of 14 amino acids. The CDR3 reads CASSLRGGNQPQHF. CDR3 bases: TGTGCCAGCAGTTTACGGGGGGGGAATCAGCCCCAGCATTTT.

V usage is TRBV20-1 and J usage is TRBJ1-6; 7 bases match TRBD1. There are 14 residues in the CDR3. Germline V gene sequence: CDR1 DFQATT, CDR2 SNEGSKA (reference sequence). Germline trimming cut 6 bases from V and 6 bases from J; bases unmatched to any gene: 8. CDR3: CSAEKDRINSPLHF. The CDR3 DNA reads TGCAGTGCCGAGAAGGACAGGATTAATTCACCCCTCCACTTT.

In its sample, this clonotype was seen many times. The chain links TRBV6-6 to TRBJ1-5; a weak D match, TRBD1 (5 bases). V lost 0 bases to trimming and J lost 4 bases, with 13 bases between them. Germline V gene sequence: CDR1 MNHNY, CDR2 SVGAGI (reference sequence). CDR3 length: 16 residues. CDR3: CASSYSRKGPNQPQHF. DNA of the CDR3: TGTGCCAGCAGTTACTCGCGGAAGGGGCCGAATCAGCCCCAGCATTTT.

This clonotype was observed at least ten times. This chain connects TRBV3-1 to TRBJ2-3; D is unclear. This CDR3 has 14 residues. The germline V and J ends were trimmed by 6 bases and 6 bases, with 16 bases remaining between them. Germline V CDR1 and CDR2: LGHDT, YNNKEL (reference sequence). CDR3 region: CASSYLNRADTQYF. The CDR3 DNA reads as TGTGCCAGCAGTTACCTGAACAGAGCCGATACGCAGTATTTT.